The entry below describes one TCR beta chain. This sample is part of a study of control samples from healthy donors and cancer patients. CDR1 is ENHRY, CDR2 SYGVKD, per germline. The junction had 7 bases not matched to a gene; V was cut back by 5 bases and J by 4 bases. The CDR3 is 14 residues long. The table came from immunoSEQ multiplex PCR; TCRdb's copy has only in-frame clones and leaves some out. This table has fewer than 40,000 clones, over 85% appearing once. Sequences were obtained from PBMCs. This sequence joins TRBV10-3 and TRBJ1-1, with 7 positions matching TRBD1. The sequence derives from a man in his forties with colorectal cancer. CDR3 in DNA: TGTGCCATCAGTCTACAGGGGACGAGCACTGAAGCTTTCTTT. Its translation: CAISLQGTSTEAFF.